This T cell receptor (beta chain) was retrieved from a study of blood T cell repertoires in COVID-19. Study-level background: The United States, Italy and Spain provided the acute and convalescent COVID-19 samples. The cDNA or gDNA used as material had been derived from T cells, B-cell-depleted T cells, or PBMCs.

Source study methods: Amplifying reference gene primers gave estimates of nucleated cell counts. TCRdb keeps only in-frame clones here, not all; method: immunoSEQ multiplex PCR. The DNA was the basis for D and trimming; V, J and clone size are from that table. This table has some 350,000 clones, around 89% appearing once. This clone was counted once. CDR1 MNHEY and CDR2 SVGAGI come from the germline V gene. The germline V and J ends were trimmed by 8 bases and 0 bases, with 11 bases remaining between them. The CDR3 extends over 14 amino acids. The receptor comes from a man between 18 and 29 years old with active or convalescent COVID-19. The genes are TRBV6-5 and TRBJ1-3, with unresolved D. Sequenced material: peripheral blood. This chain's CDR3 is CASLAGPSGNTIYF. In nucleotides, the CDR3 is TGTGCCAGCTTAGCGGGTCCCTCTGGAAACACCATATATTTT.